Detailed here is one TCR beta chain. The specificity of this receptor is unknown. No base qualities exist here, and no much larger clone lies one base off it. CDR1 SGHRS and CDR2 YFSETQ were looked up in the germline V gene. The CDR3 sequence holds 15 residues, the cysteine and phenylalanine included. Kept here is only the CDR3 DNA, which spans 45 bases and is read in frame from base 1. The trim is 5 bases for V and 0 bases for J, with a gap of 9 bases between the germline ends. TCRbeta CDR3 regions were amplified from genomic DNA using the immunoSEQ Assay, a bias-controlled multiplex PCR. In the source study's methods: The number of nucleated cells in each sample was estimated from the amplification of reference gene primers within the assay. To quantify the absolute abundance of each unique TCRbeta CDR3 rearrangement, sequence reads were collapsed and filtered. Productive Simpson clonality was computed per sample as the square root of Simpson's diversity index over productive rearrangements. TCRdb limited this immuneACCESS table to in-frame rearrangements with V and J called. A share of clones is missing; checked studies link under half to unresolved V genes, and the rest is unexplained. Clonal size and the V and J genes are those of that table, whereas D and trimming came from the DNA. The sample table holds more than 95,000 clones, of which 85% to 90% were seen once. About 8% of the sample comes from the top ten.

These data are taken from a study of blood T cell repertoires in COVID-19 (dated by TCRdb to 2020 to 2022). For the wider study: Samples covering the acute and convalescent phases of COVID-19 were provided by collaborators in the United States, Italy and Spain. Subjects who had been exposed to COVID-19, were actively infected with it, or had recovered from it provided the deeply sampled blood TCRbeta repertoires that made up the dataset. A freely available public database, intended as a resource for researchers studying the immune response to SARS-CoV-2, is where the repertoires were released. The material from the prospective study consisted of cDNA or gDNA derived from T cells, B-cell-depleted T cells, or PBMCs. Sample metadata almost always included a de-identified subject ID, COVID-19 status, age in years and sex. Where available, HLA class I and class II types were obtained from metadata supplied by the sample provider rather than from assay-based typing. Samples were obtained from the ongoing ImmuneRACE study (first 160 participants) and from over 1,000 subjects provided by 6 global collaborators. Results and caveats for the whole study, not just this receptor: The amount of clinical and demographic metadata varied by source and participant and was provided uncurated.

A second Seattle source provided samples from volunteer blood donors who had recovered from COVID-19. The collaborating institutions used their own protocols to collect whole blood in K2EDTA tubes. Collaborator samples were shipped for TCRbeta analysis as frozen whole blood, isolated PBMCs, or DNA extracted from either sample type. This sequence uses TRBV5-1 and TRBJ2-6, with a weak D call of TRBD2 (6 bases match). Sequencing was performed on peripheral blood. This clonotype was obtained from a man aged 65 to 79 who had recovered from COVID-19. The DNA sequence follows: TGCGCCAGCAGTCGGGGGTACTCTGGGGCCAACGTCCTGACTTTC. Its translation reads: CASSRGYSGANVLTF.